These 9 T cell receptor beta chains originate from one sample sequenced in a study of blood T cell repertoires in COVID-19. Produced via immunoSEQ multiplex PCR; TCRdb's table is partial and in-frame only. In the table there are nearly 60,000 clones, nearly 90% of which are singletons. Material for sequencing was peripheral blood. The receptors shown here come from a man between 60 and 75 years old with active COVID-19.

This clone was picked up one time. The chain uses TRBV11-2 and TRBJ2-5; D is unresolved. This CDR3 region has 13 residues. Per germline, CDR1 SGHAT and CDR2 FQNNGV. Trimming took off 8 bases at V and 0 bases at J, with 10 bases between the two ends. This CDR3 is CASHSQYQETQYF. The CDR3 coding sequence is TGTGCCAGCCATTCCCAGTACCAAGAGACCCAGTACTTC. The full variable domain, its missing parts supplied by reference TRBV11-2 and TRBJ2-5, is EAGVAQSPRYKIIEKRQSVAFWCNPISGHATLYWYQQILGQGPKLLIQFQNNGVVDDSQLPKDRFSAERLKGVDSTLKIQPAKLEDSAVYLCASHSQYQETQYFGPGTRLLVL.

The genes are TRBV11-2 and TRBJ1-1; a possible D gene is TRBD1 (5 bases). V lost 3 bases, J lost 6 bases, and 14 bases lay in between. The V gene's germline CDR1 is SGHAT and CDR2 FQNNGV. The CDR3 covers 14 residues. This CDR3 reads CASSFQGAISEAFF. Written as DNA, the CDR3 is TGTGCCAGCAGCTTTCAAGGGGCTATTTCTGAAGCTTTCTTT. Based on the CDR3 plus reference TRBV11-2 and TRBJ1-1, the full variable domain is EAGVAQSPRYKIIEKRQSVAFWCNPISGHATLYWYQQILGQGPKLLIQFQNNGVVDDSQLPKDRFSAERLKGVDSTLKIQPAKLEDSAVYLCASSFQGAISEAFFGQGTRLTVV.

The chain couples TRBV7-8 to TRBJ2-7; no definite D call. The ends were cut back, 4 bases at V and 6 bases at J, with 13 bases in the middle. CDR1 is SGHVS and CDR2 is FQNEAQ in the germline V gene. The length of the CDR3 is 13 residues. CDR3 in DNA: TGTGCCAGCAGCTCCCCCCCTATCGGCGAGCAGTACTTC. This sequence encodes CASSSPPIGEQYF.

The CDR3 is CASSYEDYGYTF. For the CDR3, the DNA is TGTGCCAGCAGTTACGAGGACTATGGCTACACCTTC. This chain uses TRBV28 with TRBJ1-2; D remains ambiguous. Germline CDR1 is MDHEN and CDR2 is SYDVKM. The CDR3 sequence is 12 residues long. The V end lost 4 bases, the J end lost 3 bases, and 6 bases lay between the germline ends.

The chain carries TRBV27 and TRBJ2-7; no definite D call. V dropped 0 bases and J dropped 4 bases, with 7 bases sitting between them. The CDR3 extends over 13 amino acids. Germline V CDR1 and CDR2: MNHEY, SMNVEV (reference sequence). The CDR3 nucleotides read TGTGCCAGCAGTTTATCTGGCGGTTACGAGCAGTACTTC. This sequence encodes CASSLSGGYEQYF.

The rearrangement joins TRBV5-4 to TRBJ2-7; unclear D gene. In germline, CDR1 is SGHNT, CDR2 YYREEE (reference sequence). CDR3 length: 14 residues. Trimming removed 4 bases from V and 0 bases from J, with 11 bases in between. CDR3 DNA sequence: TGTGCCAGCAGCCCTCAAGGCGGCTCCTACGAGCAGTACTTC. It codes for CASSPQGGSYEQYF.

The chain couples TRBV20-1 to TRBJ1-1; no firm D call. There are 14 residues in the CDR3. Trimming took off 3 bases at V and 2 bases at J, with 13 bases between the two ends. CDR1 and CDR2 (germline): DFQATT, SNEGSKA (reference sequence). The CDR3 sequence: CSASRGGPNTEAFF. CDR3 DNA: TGCAGTGCTAGTAGAGGCGGGCCCAACACTGAAGCTTTCTTT.

The chain combines TRBV6-2 or TRBV6-3 with TRBJ2-4; 7 nucleotides align to TRBD1. The CDR3 sequence is 18 residues long. Germline V lookup: CDR1 MNHEY, CDR2 SVGEGT. V trimming: 4 bases; J trimming: 0 bases; junction bases outside the gene matches: 12. The DNA of the CDR3 is TGTGCCAGCAGTTCTTTTAGGGGACAGACTTTAGCCAAAAACATTCAGTACTTC. Translation: CASSSFRGQTLAKNIQYF.

J is TRBJ1-1 and V is TRBV9, with D maybe TRBD1 (6 bases). V was trimmed by 3 bases and J by 2 bases, leaving 11 bases between them. Germline V gene lookup returns CDR1 SGDLS and CDR2 YYNGEE. This CDR3 has 14 residues. CDR3 amino acids: CASSGDKANTEAFF. CDR3 in DNA: TGTGCCAGCAGCGGGGACAAGGCTAACACTGAAGCTTTCTTT.